What follows are 17 T cell receptor beta chains derived from one specimen sequenced in a study of blood T cell repertoires in COVID-19. Clones were sequenced by immunoSEQ multiplex PCR, and TCRdb holds only the in-frame ones, with some missing. The sample carries 110,000 to 150,000 clones, roughly 80% recorded once. Sequenced: peripheral blood. These receptors were obtained from a woman at least 80 years old with acute or convalescent COVID-19.

V is TRBV5-1 and J is TRBJ2-5, with 9 bases matching TRBD2. Germline V lookup: CDR1 SGHRS, CDR2 YFSETQ. The CDR3 spans 17 residues. V was pared by 1 base and J by 4 bases, with 11 bases of the junction left unmatched. CDR3 DNA: TGCGCCAGCAGCTTGCGCGGGGGGGCCGTAGTGAGAGAGACCCAGTACTTC. It is translated as CASSLRGGAVVRETQYF.

The chain joins TRBV7-2 to TRBJ2-2; 8 bases fit TRBD2. This CDR3 region has 16 residues. V dropped 2 bases and J dropped 4; count of bases not matched to a gene: 6. Germline CDR1 and CDR2: SGHTA and FQGNSA. CDR3 in amino acids: CASSLNGGASTGELFF. The CDR3 DNA is TGTGCCAGCAGCTTAAACGGGGGGGCGAGCACCGGGGAGCTGTTTTTT.

The V gene is TRBV27, the J gene TRBJ1-4; D gene ambiguous. The CDR3 extends over 14 amino acids. Germline CDR1 and CDR2: MNHEY and SMNVEV (reference sequence). Trimming pared 9 bases from V and 5 bases from J, leaving 16 bases between. The CDR3 region has the DNA TGTGCCAGTATGAGATTCAAGGAGAATGAAAAACTGTTTTTT. This codes for CASMRFKENEKLFF. Full variable domain (outside the CDR3, taken from reference TRBV27 and TRBJ1-4): EAQVTQNPRYLITVTGKKLTVTCSQNMNHEYMSWYRQDPGLGLRQIYYSMNVEVTDKGDVPEGYKVSRKEKRNFPLILESPSPNQTSLYFCASMRFKENEKLFFGSGTQLSVL.

V is TRBV3-1 (or the pseudogene TRBV3-2) and J is TRBJ1-4, with D unresolved. Trimming removed 4 bases from V and 7 bases from J, with 13 bases in between. The CDR3 is 14 residues long. Germline loops: CDR1 LGHDT, CDR2 YNNKEL (reference sequence). CDR3 coding DNA: TGTGCCAGCAGCCCCCGGGGAGGACGTGAAAAACTGTTTTTT. Encoded protein: CASSPRGGREKLFF.

V is TRBV7-8 and J is TRBJ1-5; weak D call: TRBD1 (6 bases). This CDR3 has 15 residues. Per the germline V gene, CDR1 is SGHVS and CDR2 is FQNEAQ. V was trimmed by 6 bases and J by 4 bases, leaving 16 bases between them. The CDR3 loop reads CASRLTGTWNQPQHF. The CDR3 DNA reads as TGTGCCAGCAGGCTGACCGGGACATGGAATCAGCCCCAGCATTTT.

This sequence joins TRBV7-9 and TRBJ2-6; 7 bases agree with TRBD1. This CDR3 is built from 18 residues. Germline-derived CDR1 and CDR2 are SEHNR and FQNEAQ (reference sequence). Unmatched junction bases numbered 10, after V lost 5 bases and J lost 0 bases. The CDR3 nucleotides are TGTGCCAGCAGCCCGCGGACAGGTCGGCCCTCTGGGGCCAACGTCCTGACTTTC. Its protein is CASSPRTGRPSGANVLTF.

This rearrangement joins TRBV5-5 to TRBJ1-5, with D unclear. Germline V gives CDR1 SGHKS, CDR2 YYEKEE (reference sequence). V was cut by 4 bases and J by 2 bases, with 10 bases left in between. The CDR3 spans 14 residues. The CDR3 DNA sequence: TGTGCCAGCAGCCCCCCGGAGGGCAATCAGCCCCAGCATTTT. It is translated as CASSPPEGNQPQHF.

The genes are TRBV6-1 and TRBJ1-1; 9 nucleotides match TRBD1. V was clipped by 4 bases and J by 0 bases; unmatched bases: 9. The germline V gene has CDR1 MNHNS and CDR2 SASEGT. This CDR3 contains 17 residues. The CDR3 sequence: CASSGPGQGPVNTEAFF. CDR3 nucleotide sequence: TGTGCCAGCAGTGGACCGGGACAGGGTCCAGTGAACACTGAAGCTTTCTTT.

The rearrangement links TRBV7-9 to TRBJ1-4; 7 positions agree with TRBD1. There are 13 residues in the CDR3. The trim removed 5 bases at V and 7 bases at J, leaving 4 bases unmatched. Per the germline V gene, CDR1 is SEHNR and CDR2 is FQNEAQ (reference sequence). This chain's CDR3 is CASSPQGGEKLFF. CDR3 bases: TGTGCCAGCAGCCCTCAGGGGGGTGAAAAACTGTTTTTT.

The count of this clone is one. The chain links TRBV10-3 to TRBJ1-1; D gene uncertain. CDR1 is ENHRY, CDR2 SYGVKD, per germline. This CDR3 has 11 amino acids. Trimming cost V 3 bases and J 5 bases, with 4 bases left between them. The CDR3 bases are TGTGCCATCAGTGACGGGACTGAAGCTTTCTTT. The encoded protein is CAISDGTEAFF.

The chain couples TRBV6-5 to TRBJ1-2; 8 bases line up with TRBD1. CDR3 length: 14 residues. The V gene's germline CDR1 is MNHEY and CDR2 SVGAGI. The V segment lost 6 bases and the J segment 6 bases; nucleotides outside the gene matches: 9. The CDR3 loop is CASRVGQGGNGYTF. DNA for the CDR3: TGTGCCAGCAGGGTCGGACAGGGCGGTAATGGCTACACCTTC.

The rearrangement uses TRBV18 and TRBJ2-6, with D tentatively TRBD1 (5 bases). The CDR3 contains 16 residues. Germline assignment: CDR1 KGHSH and CDR2 LQKENI. Between the trimmed V and J ends, which lost 3 bases and 1 base, there was a span of 10 bases. The CDR3 is CASSPTTESGANVLTF. In DNA, the CDR3 is TGTGCCAGCTCACCTACGACAGAGTCTGGGGCCAACGTCCTGACTTTC.

The J gene is TRBJ1-1, the V gene TRBV9, with TRBD1 matching 8 bases. There are 16 residues in the CDR3. V trimming: 0 bases; J trimming: 2 bases; junction bases outside the gene matches: 6. Germline V gene lookup returns CDR1 SGDLS and CDR2 YYNGEE. As DNA, the CDR3 is TGTGCCAGCAGCGTAGGACCGACAGGGGTTAACACTGAAGCTTTCTTT. Amino acid sequence: CASSVGPTGVNTEAFF.

The gene calls are TRBV28 and TRBJ1-2, with 9 bases lining up with TRBD1. The CDR3 contains 14 residues. Trimming at V came to 7 bases and at J to 4 bases, leaving 7 bases not matched to a gene. From germline, CDR1 is MDHEN and CDR2 SYDVKM. For the CDR3, the DNA is TGTGCCAGCACCCTGGAACAGGGGGCCTATGGCTACACCTTC. This translates into CASTLEQGAYGYTF.

The J gene is TRBJ1-1, the V gene TRBV19; the match to TRBD1 covers 9 bases. The CDR3 is made up of 12 amino acids. The J segment lost 7 bases and the V segment lost 6 bases, leaving 3 bases of the junction unmatched. In germline, CDR1 is LNHDA, CDR2 SQIVND (reference sequence). CDR3 DNA sequence: TGTGCCAGTAGAGGGGACAGGGTTGAAGCTTTCTTT. This gives the protein CASRGDRVEAFF.

This clone has a handful of counts. This chain uses TRBV7-2 with TRBJ1-5; D not resolved. Trimming stripped 1 base from V and 3 bases from J, with 10 bases between. CDR3 length equals 15 residues. Germline loops: CDR1 SGHTA, CDR2 FQGNSA. CDR3 nucleotide sequence: TGTGCCAGCAGCTTAGAGATGGGCTACAATCAGCCCCAGCATTTT. Its protein is CASSLEMGYNQPQHF. Full variable domain (outside the CDR3, taken from reference TRBV7-2 and TRBJ1-5): GAGVSQSPSNKVTEKGKDVELRCDPISGHTALYWYRQSLGQGLEFLIYFQGNSAPDKSGLPSDRFSAERTGGSVSTLTIQRTQQEDSAVYLCASSLEMGYNQPQHFGDGTRLSIL.

This chain uses TRBV24-1 with TRBJ1-1; 9 nucleotides align to TRBD1. J lost 7 bases, V lost 7 bases, and 15 bases had no gene match. This CDR3 comprises 16 residues. Germline CDR1 is KGHDR and CDR2 is SFDVKD. CDR3 DNA sequence: TGTGCCACCAGGGCCCGGGACAGGGTCTGGATGGGTGAAGCTTTCTTT. This gives the protein CATRARDRVWMGEAFF.